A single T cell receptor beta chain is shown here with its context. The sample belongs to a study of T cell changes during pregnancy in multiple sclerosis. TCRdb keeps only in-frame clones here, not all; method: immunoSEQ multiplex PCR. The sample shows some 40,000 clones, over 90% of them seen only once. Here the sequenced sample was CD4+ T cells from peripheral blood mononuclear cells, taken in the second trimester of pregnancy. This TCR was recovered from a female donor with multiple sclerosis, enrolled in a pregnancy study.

For the CDR3, the DNA is TGTGCCAGCAGTGTGACCCCGGGGAAAGAGACCCAGTACTTC. The encoded protein is CASSVTPGKETQYF. This chain links TRBV2 with TRBJ2-5; D may be TRBD2 (5 bases). Germline values: CDR1 SNHLY, CDR2 FYNNEI. Trimming pared 4 bases from V and 3 bases from J, leaving 12 bases between. The CDR3 sequence is 14 residues long.